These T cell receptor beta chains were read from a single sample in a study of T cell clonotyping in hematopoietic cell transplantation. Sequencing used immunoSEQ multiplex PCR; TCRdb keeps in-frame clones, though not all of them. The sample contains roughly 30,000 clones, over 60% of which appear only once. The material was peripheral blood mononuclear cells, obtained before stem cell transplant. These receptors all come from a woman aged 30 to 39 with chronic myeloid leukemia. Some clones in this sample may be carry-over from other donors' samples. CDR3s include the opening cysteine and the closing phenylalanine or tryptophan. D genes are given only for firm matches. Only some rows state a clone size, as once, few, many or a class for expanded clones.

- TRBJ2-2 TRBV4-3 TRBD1 TGCGCCAGCACCCGGGACAGAGACTCTTCCGGGGAGCTGTTTTTT CASTRDRDSSGELFF
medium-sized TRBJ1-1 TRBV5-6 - TGTGCCAGCGCCCCCTGGGGTCCCACTGAAGCTTTCTTT CASAPWGPTEAFF
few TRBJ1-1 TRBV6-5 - TGTGCCAGCAGTCGGAGCAGGGAAAACACTGAAGCTTTCTTT CASSRSRENTEAFF
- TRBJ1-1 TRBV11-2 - TGTGCCAGCAGCTCCAGGGTTACAGGTACGGATGAAGCTTTCTTT CASSSRVTGTDEAFF
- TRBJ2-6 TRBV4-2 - TGTGCCAGCAGCCAAGCCCTAACCTCTGGGGCCAACGTCCTGACTTTC CASSQALTSGANVLTF
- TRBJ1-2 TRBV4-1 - TGCGCCAGCAGCCTAAGGGAGGGGACCTATGGCTACACCTTC CASSLREGTYGYTF
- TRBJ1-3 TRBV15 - TGTGCCACCAGCAGAGATCTTGGTCTTTCTGGAAACACCATATATTTT CATSRDLGLSGNTIYF
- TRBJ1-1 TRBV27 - TGTGCCAGCACTTACAGGGAGGGCACTGAAGCTTTCTTT CASTYREGTEAFF
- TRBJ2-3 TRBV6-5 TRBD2 TGTGCCAGCAGTCCGACTAGCTTCGATACGCAGTATTTT CASSPTSFDTQYF
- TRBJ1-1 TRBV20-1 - TGCAGTGCTGCCTTCCGTGAAGCTTTCTTT CSAAFREAFF
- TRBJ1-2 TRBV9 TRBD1 TGTGCCAGCAGCGTAGGGACAGGGGGTTATGGCTACACCTTC CASSVGTGGYGYTF
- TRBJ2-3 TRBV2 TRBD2 TGTGCCAGCAGTGGGCTAGCGGGGGGGTCTAGCACAGATACGCAGTATTTT CASSGLAGGSSTDTQYF
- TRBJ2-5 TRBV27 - TGTGCCAGCAGTGCGGGGAGTACCCCACAAGAGACCCAGTACTTC CASSAGSTPQETQYF
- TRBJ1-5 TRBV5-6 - TGTGCCAGCAGCTTGGGAGGGCGGGGAAGCTTAAATCAGCCCCAGCATTTT CASSLGGRGSLNQPQHF
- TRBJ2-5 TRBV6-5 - TGTGCCAGCAGTTACTCGAAACTACAAGAGACCCAGTACTTC CASSYSKLQETQYF
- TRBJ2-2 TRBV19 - TGTGCCAGTAGCTACGGATCGAACACCGGGGAGCTGTTTTTT CASSYGSNTGELFF